Detailed here is one TCR beta chain. The sample is drawn from a study of blood T cell repertoires in COVID-19. Study-wide background: Samples of COVID-19 (acute and convalescent) were obtained from the United States, Italy and Spain. PBMCs, B-cell-depleted T cells, or T cells provided the cDNA or gDNA that made up the material.

CDR3 length: 14 amino acids. CDR1 is KGHSH, CDR2 LQKENI, per germline. Trimming cost V 4 bases and J 4 bases; bases outside gene matches: 4. Per the study methods: For nucleated cells, counts were estimated from reference gene primer amplification. Method: immunoSEQ multiplex PCR; TCRdb's copy keeps in-frame clones and lacks some. V and J calls and clone size follow that table, whereas D and trimming were derived from the DNA. Among about 150,000 clones listed, about 89% were seen once. This TCR came from a man aged 60 to 69 with active or convalescent COVID-19. Sequencing input: peripheral blood. The chain uses TRBV18 and TRBJ1-2; 9 bases are a match to TRBD1. DNA of the CDR3: TGTGCCAGCTCACGGGACAGGGAGGGCTATGGCTACACCTTC. This gives the protein CASSRDREGYGYTF.